These T cell receptor beta chains were read from a single sample in a study of blood T cell repertoires in COVID-19. The repertoire was sequenced with immunoSEQ multiplex PCR; TCRdb's copy has only in-frame clones and lacks some. This sample has some 95,000 clones, with 85% to 95% found just once. Sequenced input: peripheral blood. The receptors originated from a human donor with active COVID-19. The donor label of this sample is uncertain. The CDR3 runs from the conserved cysteine through the conserved F or W. Fields, in order: CDR3 DNA, CDR3 protein, J gene, CDR3 length, clone size, D gene, V gene. The D gene is left open where the match is weak. Part of the rows lack a size; the others show once, few, many or a class for expanded clones.

CDR3 DNA: TGTGCCAGCAGCCCCCCAGGGGGCACTGAAGCTTTCTTT
CDR3 protein: CASSPPGGTEAFF
J gene: TRBJ1-1
CDR3 length: 13
clone size: -
D gene: TRBD1
V gene: TRBV9

CDR3 DNA: TGTGCCAGCAGCGCGTCCCTAGCGGGGAGCTCCTACGAGCAGTACTTC
CDR3 protein: CASSASLAGSSYEQYF
J gene: TRBJ2-7
CDR3 length: 16
clone size: -
D gene: TRBD2
V gene: TRBV9

CDR3 DNA: TGTGCCACCAGCGCCCGGACAGGGGAGGAGACCCAGTACTTC
CDR3 protein: CATSARTGEETQYF
J gene: TRBJ2-5
CDR3 length: 14
clone size: -
D gene: TRBD1
V gene: TRBV15

CDR3 DNA: TGTGCCAGTAGTAGCGGACAGGGGGCCTACAATGAGCAGTTCTTC
CDR3 protein: CASSSGQGAYNEQFF
J gene: TRBJ2-1
CDR3 length: 15
clone size: -
D gene: TRBD1
V gene: TRBV19

CDR3 DNA: TGTGCCAGCAGTTACGAGTTCGCGAACACTGAAGCTTTCTTT
CDR3 protein: CASSYEFANTEAFF
J gene: TRBJ1-1
CDR3 length: 14
clone size: -
D gene: -
V gene: TRBV6-2/TRBV6-3

CDR3 DNA: TGCGCCAGCAGCCACTTACTAGCGGGGGGCTACGAGCAGTACTTC
CDR3 protein: CASSHLLAGGYEQYF
J gene: TRBJ2-7
CDR3 length: 15
clone size: -
D gene: TRBD2
V gene: TRBV4-1

CDR3 DNA: TGCGCCAGCAGCTTACGGGGGGTCGACACAGATACGCAGTATTTT
CDR3 protein: CASSLRGVDTDTQYF
J gene: TRBJ2-3
CDR3 length: 15
clone size: -
D gene: TRBD2
V gene: TRBV5-1

CDR3 DNA: TGTGCCAGTAGTATTTCTGTAACAGATACGCAGTATTTT
CDR3 protein: CASSISVTDTQYF
J gene: TRBJ2-3
CDR3 length: 13
clone size: -
D gene: -
V gene: TRBV19

CDR3 DNA: TGTGCCAGCAGCTTAGAACCAGGGGTACGAGGCTACACCTTC
CDR3 protein: CASSLEPGVRGYTF
J gene: TRBJ1-2
CDR3 length: 14
clone size: -
D gene: -
V gene: TRBV11-2

CDR3 DNA: TGTGCCAGCAGTTATGGGGCTAAGGGGTTGGATTACGAGCAGTACTTC
CDR3 protein: CASSYGAKGLDYEQYF
J gene: TRBJ2-7
CDR3 length: 16
clone size: -
D gene: -
V gene: TRBV6-5

CDR3 DNA: TGTGCCAGCAGCCAAGGACTAGCGGGGGAAACCAAAAACATTCAGTACTTC
CDR3 protein: CASSQGLAGETKNIQYF
J gene: TRBJ2-4
CDR3 length: 17
clone size: -
D gene: TRBD2
V gene: TRBV3-1/TRBV3-2

CDR3 DNA: TGTGCCAGCAGGACCGGGACAGGGTCGTTCGAGCAGTACTTC
CDR3 protein: CASRTGTGSFEQYF
J gene: TRBJ2-7
CDR3 length: 14
clone size: -
D gene: TRBD1
V gene: TRBV5-6

CDR3 DNA: TGTGCCAGCAGTTACGACCGGGGGGGCCGATACAATGAGCAGTTCTTC
CDR3 protein: CASSYDRGGRYNEQFF
J gene: TRBJ2-1
CDR3 length: 16
clone size: -
D gene: TRBD2
V gene: TRBV6-5

CDR3 DNA: TGTGCCAGCAGCCCACTCCGGACAGGGCCCACTGAAGCTTTCTTT
CDR3 protein: CASSPLRTGPTEAFF
J gene: TRBJ1-1
CDR3 length: 15
clone size: -
D gene: TRBD1
V gene: TRBV7-3

CDR3 DNA: TGTGCCAGCAGCCCGCAATGGACAGGTGATAATGAAAAACTGTTTTTT
CDR3 protein: CASSPQWTGDNEKLFF
J gene: TRBJ1-4
CDR3 length: 16
clone size: -
D gene: TRBD1
V gene: TRBV7-8

CDR3 DNA: TGTGCCAGCAGCTCGACTAGCGGGGGGGCCCCTTTCTTC
CDR3 protein: CASSSTSGGAPFF
J gene: TRBJ2-1
CDR3 length: 13
clone size: -
D gene: TRBD2
V gene: TRBV7-3

CDR3 DNA: TGTGCCAGCAGCTTACTTAGCGGGGGGACCAGCCTAGAGCAGTTCTTC
CDR3 protein: CASSLLSGGTSLEQFF
J gene: TRBJ2-1
CDR3 length: 16
clone size: -
D gene: TRBD2
V gene: TRBV7-2

CDR3 DNA: TGTGCCAGCTCACTCGGGACAGGGGGCGATCAGCCCCAGCATTTT
CDR3 protein: CASSLGTGGDQPQHF
J gene: TRBJ1-5
CDR3 length: 15
clone size: once
D gene: TRBD1
V gene: TRBV18

CDR3 DNA: TGTGCCAGTAGTATCGGACAGGGCACTGAAGCTTTCTTT
CDR3 protein: CASSIGQGTEAFF
J gene: TRBJ1-1
CDR3 length: 13
clone size: -
D gene: TRBD1
V gene: TRBV19

CDR3 DNA: TGTGCCACCCTACCCTCGGCTGGGGCCAACGTCCTGACTTTC
CDR3 protein: CATLPSAGANVLTF
J gene: TRBJ2-6
CDR3 length: 14
clone size: -
D gene: -
V gene: TRBV27

CDR3 DNA: TGTGCCAGTAGTATAGACCTTAGCACAGATACGCAGTATTTT
CDR3 protein: CASSIDLSTDTQYF
J gene: TRBJ2-3
CDR3 length: 14
clone size: -
D gene: -
V gene: TRBV19

CDR3 DNA: TGTGCCAGCAGCTTAGCACCGGCGGCTATTGAAAAACTGTTTTTT
CDR3 protein: CASSLAPAAIEKLFF
J gene: TRBJ1-4
CDR3 length: 15
clone size: -
D gene: -
V gene: TRBV7-9

CDR3 DNA: TGTGCCAGCCAGGATCAAGGGTGGAGGGACACCATATATTTT
CDR3 protein: CASQDQGWRDTIYF
J gene: TRBJ1-3
CDR3 length: 14
clone size: -
D gene: -
V gene: TRBV7-9

CDR3 DNA: TGTGCCACCAGCATCCCTGGGACTAGCGGGCGCAATGAGCAGTTCTTC
CDR3 protein: CATSIPGTSGRNEQFF
J gene: TRBJ2-1
CDR3 length: 16
clone size: -
D gene: TRBD2
V gene: TRBV15

CDR3 DNA: TGTGCCAGCAGTTACGGTAGCTCCTTGAACACTGAAGCTTTCTTT
CDR3 protein: CASSYGSSLNTEAFF
J gene: TRBJ1-1
CDR3 length: 15
clone size: -
D gene: -
V gene: TRBV6-6

CDR3 DNA: TGTGCCACGGGAGGGTACTACGAAAAACTGTTTTTT
CDR3 protein: CATGGYYEKLFF
J gene: TRBJ1-4
CDR3 length: 12
clone size: -
D gene: -
V gene: TRBV19

CDR3 DNA: TGCGCCAGCAGCCAAGCAGATGCCTACAATGAGCAGTTCTTC
CDR3 protein: CASSQADAYNEQFF
J gene: TRBJ2-1
CDR3 length: 14
clone size: -
D gene: -
V gene: TRBV4-1

CDR3 DNA: TGTGCCAGCAGTGAAGTTCACACCCGGAGCTCCTACAATGAGCAGTTCTTC
CDR3 protein: CASSEVHTRSSYNEQFF
J gene: TRBJ2-1
CDR3 length: 17
clone size: few
D gene: -
V gene: TRBV6-1

CDR3 DNA: TGTGCCGCCACTTGGACACCGAACACTGAAGCTTTCTTT
CDR3 protein: CAATWTPNTEAFF
J gene: TRBJ1-1
CDR3 length: 13
clone size: -
D gene: -
V gene: TRBV10-3

CDR3 DNA: TGTGCCAGCAGCAAAGGGACAGGGAAAACCTACGAGCAGTACTTC
CDR3 protein: CASSKGTGKTYEQYF
J gene: TRBJ2-7
CDR3 length: 15
clone size: -
D gene: TRBD1
V gene: TRBV5-4

CDR3 DNA: TGTGCCAGCAGCCATTCAGGGGTAGCTTTCTTT
CDR3 protein: CASSHSGVAFF
J gene: TRBJ1-1
CDR3 length: 11
clone size: once
D gene: -
V gene: TRBV7-9

CDR3 DNA: TGTGCCAGCAGCCCCCGAAATAAAGGGGGTTATAATTCACCCCTCCACTTT
CDR3 protein: CASSPRNKGGYNSPLHF
J gene: TRBJ1-6
CDR3 length: 17
clone size: -
D gene: -
V gene: TRBV14

CDR3 DNA: TGTGCCAGCAGCTTAGGCGGGGGGAGCTCCTACAATGAGCAGTTCTTC
CDR3 protein: CASSLGGGSSYNEQFF
J gene: TRBJ2-1
CDR3 length: 16
clone size: -
D gene: TRBD2
V gene: TRBV13

CDR3 DNA: TGTGCCAGCAGCTCACAGGGGTATACTGAAGCTTTCTTT
CDR3 protein: CASSSQGYTEAFF
J gene: TRBJ1-1
CDR3 length: 13
clone size: -
D gene: TRBD1
V gene: TRBV7-8

CDR3 DNA: TGTGCCAGCAGTTTGTCTCAGGGGGTGAACACTGAAGCTTTCTTT
CDR3 protein: CASSLSQGVNTEAFF
J gene: TRBJ1-1
CDR3 length: 15
clone size: -
D gene: TRBD1
V gene: TRBV28

CDR3 DNA: TGTGCCAGCAGTTACACGGGGGGCGGGACTGAAGCTTTCTTT
CDR3 protein: CASSYTGGGTEAFF
J gene: TRBJ1-1
CDR3 length: 14
clone size: -
D gene: -
V gene: TRBV6-6

CDR3 DNA: TGCAGCGTTGGGCAGGGGATCAATCAGCCCCAGCATTTT
CDR3 protein: CSVGQGINQPQHF
J gene: TRBJ1-5
CDR3 length: 13
clone size: -
D gene: -
V gene: TRBV29-1

CDR3 DNA: TGTGCCAGCAGCATACCGTCGACAGGACTTTCCTATGGCTACACCTTC
CDR3 protein: CASSIPSTGLSYGYTF
J gene: TRBJ1-2
CDR3 length: 16
clone size: once
D gene: -
V gene: TRBV7-9

CDR3 DNA: TGTGCCAGCAGTGCACCAGGGGAGCGGGGGGGCCTAAGTGCAGATACGCAGTATTTT
CDR3 protein: CASSAPGERGGLSADTQYF
J gene: TRBJ2-3
CDR3 length: 19
clone size: -
D gene: TRBD2
V gene: TRBV2

CDR3 DNA: TGTGCCAGCAGCCTTCCACACGGGACAGGGGCCGACGAGCAGTACTTC
CDR3 protein: CASSLPHGTGADEQYF
J gene: TRBJ2-7
CDR3 length: 16
clone size: few
D gene: TRBD1
V gene: TRBV3-1/TRBV3-2

CDR3 DNA: TGCGCCAGCAGCCAAGACAACAGGGGGCTGACCACCGGGGAGCTGTTTTTT
CDR3 protein: CASSQDNRGLTTGELFF
J gene: TRBJ2-2
CDR3 length: 17
clone size: -
D gene: TRBD1
V gene: TRBV4-1

CDR3 DNA: TGTGCCAGCAGTTACTCAGGGGAAGTGGGTCAGCCCCAGCATTTT
CDR3 protein: CASSYSGEVGQPQHF
J gene: TRBJ1-5
CDR3 length: 15
clone size: -
D gene: -
V gene: TRBV6-5

CDR3 DNA: TGTGCCAGCAGCCCTGCCGGGTGGACTGAAGCTTTCTTT
CDR3 protein: CASSPAGWTEAFF
J gene: TRBJ1-1
CDR3 length: 13
clone size: -
D gene: -
V gene: TRBV5-4

CDR3 DNA: TGTGCCAGCAGTTATCCGGGAGGGGGCCTATCTGGAAACACCATATATTTT
CDR3 protein: CASSYPGGGLSGNTIYF
J gene: TRBJ1-3
CDR3 length: 17
clone size: -
D gene: TRBD1
V gene: TRBV28

CDR3 DNA: TGTGCCAGCAGCTTACTTCTCGGGGGTAGCCCTAATTCACCCCTCCACTTT
CDR3 protein: CASSLLLGGSPNSPLHF
J gene: TRBJ1-6
CDR3 length: 17
clone size: few
D gene: -
V gene: TRBV7-9

CDR3 DNA: TGTGCCAGCAGCTTTCAGGGGCGCTCACCCCTCCACTTT
CDR3 protein: CASSFQGRSPLHF
J gene: TRBJ1-6
CDR3 length: 13
clone size: -
D gene: -
V gene: TRBV12-1

CDR3 DNA: TGCGCCAGCAGCTTGGGACTAGCAACTAGCACAGATACGCAGTATTTT
CDR3 protein: CASSLGLATSTDTQYF
J gene: TRBJ2-3
CDR3 length: 16
clone size: -
D gene: TRBD2
V gene: TRBV5-1